The 4 T cell receptor beta chains below were found in one sample sequenced in a study of blood T cell repertoires in COVID-19. Clones were read by immunoSEQ multiplex PCR, and TCRdb kept only the in-frame ones, dropping some. The repertoire holds about 90,000 clones, with 75% to 85% as singletons. The sequenced material came from peripheral blood. The source of these receptors is a woman in her 70s with acute or convalescent COVID-19.

This clone has a single count. The J gene is TRBJ2-7, the V gene TRBV5-1; 13 nucleotides agree with TRBD2. There are 15 residues in the CDR3. V gave up 4 bases and J gave up 1 base; unmatched junction bases: 2. Per the germline V gene, CDR1 is SGHRS and CDR2 is YFSETQ. The chain's CDR3 is CASSLGLAGSYEQYF. The CDR3 DNA reads as TGCGCCAGCAGCCTGGGACTAGCGGGATCCTACGAGCAGTACTTC.

The CDR3 reads CASSSDRAGGYTQYF. The CDR3 nucleotides read TGTGCCAGCAGCTCAGACAGGGCGGGAGGTTATACGCAGTATTTT. The V and J genes are TRBV7-9 and TRBJ2-3; D may be TRBD2 (8 bases). The CDR3 runs 15 residues. Trimming took off 4 bases at V and 7 bases at J, with 18 bases between the two ends. Per the germline V gene, CDR1 is SEHNR and CDR2 is FQNEAQ (reference sequence).

The rearrangement links TRBV6-5 to TRBJ2-2, with 8 bases lining up with TRBD2. The germline CDR1 and CDR2 sequences are MNHEY and SVGAGI. V gave up 6 bases and J gave up 3 bases; unmatched junction bases: 3. The CDR3 loop spans 14 amino acids. For the CDR3, the DNA is TGTGCCAGCAGACTAGCGGAATACACCGGGGAGCTGTTTTTT. It is translated as CASRLAEYTGELFF.

This chain uses TRBV5-1 with TRBJ2-1, with TRBD2 matching 11 bases. The V gene's germline CDR1 is SGHRS and CDR2 YFSETQ. The CDR3 consists of 15 residues. The junction had 5 bases not matched to a gene; V was cut back by 2 bases and J by 7 bases. In DNA, the CDR3 is TGCGCCAGCAGCTTTCCTAGCGGGAGGAGTAATGAGCAGTTCTTC. Translating it yields CASSFPSGRSNEQFF. Using reference TRBV5-1 and TRBJ2-1 for the parts outside the CDR3, the full variable domain is KAGVTQTPRYLIKTRGQQVTLSCSPISGHRSVSWYQQTPGQGLQFLFEYFSETQRNKGNFPGRFSGRQFSNSRSEMNVSTLELGDSALYLCASSFPSGRSNEQFFGPGTRLTVL.